This T cell receptor (beta chain) was retrieved from a study of blood T cell repertoires in COVID-19. The wider study: The analysed material was cDNA or gDNA that came from T cells, B-cell-depleted T cells, or PBMCs.

The length of the CDR3 is 16 residues. V was clipped by 4 bases and J by 5 bases; unmatched bases: 10. Germline V gene data show CDR1 as SGDLS and CDR2 as YYNGEE. In the source study's methods: Counts of nucleated cells, estimated from reference gene primer amplification, were obtained. Using immunoSEQ multiplex PCR, the repertoire was profiled, and TCRdb retains in-frame clones only, with some absent. Clone size and V and J calls were adopted from that table, with D and trimming inferred from the DNA. The sample carries more than 95,000 clones, roughly 84% recorded once. Source material: peripheral blood. The chain couples TRBV9 to TRBJ2-5; 11 bases fit TRBD2. This sequence was found in an older woman in a cohort sampled during active or convalescent COVID-19. The CDR3 here is CASSSRLAGKAETQYF. The CDR3 DNA reads as TGTGCCAGCAGCTCGCGACTAGCGGGGAAGGCGGAGACCCAGTACTTC. The variable domain in full, completed from reference TRBV9 and TRBJ2-5, reads DSGVTQTPKHLITATGQRVTLRCSPRSGDLSVYWYQQSLDQGLQFLIQYYNGEERAKGNILERFSAQQFPDLHSELNLSSLELGDSALYFCASSSRLAGKAETQYFGPGTRLLVL.